A selection of T cell receptor beta chains follows, all from one sample in a study of beta chain features in type 1 diabetes. Sequenced by immunoSEQ multiplex PCR; TCRdb stores in-frame clones only, minus some. The sample holds 970,000 or so clones; 15% to 20% are singletons and the top ten take around 0.02%. Sequencing used naive CD4+ T cells from blood. The receptors stem from a woman aged 18-35 years in good health. Each CDR3 is given with its conserved first and last residue. A D gene is named only where the DNA matches it firmly. Not every row has a clone size; where given, it reads once, few, many or a size class.

clone size	V gene	D gene	J gene	CDR3 protein	CDR3 DNA
NA	TRBV9	NA	TRBJ2-7	CASSVDPSSYEQYF	TGTGCCAGCAGCGTAGATCCTAGCTCCTACGAGCAGTACTTC
NA	TRBV10-3	TRBD2	TRBJ2-3	CAISVSGDTDTQYF	TGTGCCATCAGCGTTAGCGGGGACACAGATACGCAGTATTTT
few	TRBV7-9	TRBD2	TRBJ2-2	CASSLGTSGATGELFF	TGTGCCAGCAGCCTGGGGACTAGCGGAGCCACCGGGGAGCTGTTTTTT
few	TRBV7-8	TRBD2	TRBJ2-1	CASTSGASGRLYPYNEQFF	TGTGCCAGCACCTCGGGGGCTAGCGGGAGGCTCTACCCCTACAATGAGCAGTTCTTC
few	TRBV15	TRBD2	TRBJ2-3	CATSRESGTSTDTQYF	TGTGCCACCAGCAGAGAGAGCGGGACTAGCACAGATACGCAGTATTTT
NA	TRBV28	NA	TRBJ1-5	CASSLDSGLVLGNQPQHF	TGTGCCAGCAGTCTGGACAGCGGGCTTGTTTTAGGCAATCAGCCCCAGCATTTT
few	TRBV11-2	TRBD2	TRBJ2-7	CASRPLSGRASEQYF	TGTGCCAGCAGACCCCTTAGCGGGAGGGCCTCCGAGCAGTACTTC
NA	TRBV18	NA	TRBJ2-2	CASSPQQVVNTGELFF	TGTGCCAGCTCACCACAACAGGTCGTGAACACCGGGGAGCTGTTTTTT
NA	TRBV2	NA	TRBJ2-3	CASKSGRTDTQYF	TGTGCCAGCAAGTCAGGGCGTACAGATACGCAGTATTTT
few	TRBV9	TRBD2	TRBJ2-1	CASSVLAGGNIYNEQFF	TGTGCCAGCAGCGTATTAGCGGGAGGGAACATATACAATGAGCAGTTCTTC
NA	TRBV18	NA	TRBJ2-1	CASSPYRELNEQFF	TGTGCCAGCTCACCCTACAGGGAATTAAATGAGCAGTTCTTC
few	TRBV7-3	NA	TRBJ2-5	CASSLTGGSETQYF	TGTGCCAGCAGCTTAACTGGAGGGTCGGAGACCCAGTACTTC
few	TRBV7-9	NA	TRBJ2-1	CASSDTPSSAEQFF	TGTGCCAGCAGCGATACTCCGTCTAGCGCCGAGCAGTTCTTC
few	TRBV7-2	NA	TRBJ1-4	CASSASGVTNEKLFF	TGTGCCAGCAGCGCGTCAGGGGTAACTAATGAAAAACTGTTTTTT
NA	TRBV7-9	NA	TRBJ1-1	CASSPQQWNTEAFF	TGTGCCAGCAGCCCGCAACAGTGGAACACTGAAGCTTTCTTT
NA	TRBV29-1	TRBD2	TRBJ2-5	CSVESLAGQKGGETQYF	TGCAGCGTTGAATCCCTAGCGGGCCAAAAAGGGGGGGAGACCCAGTACTTC
NA	TRBV6-5	NA	TRBJ2-3	CASRSTDTQYF	TGTGCCAGCAGAAGCACAGATACGCAGTATTTT
NA	TRBV7-9	NA	TRBJ2-6	CASSLSGRSAGANVLTF	TGTGCCAGCAGCTTATCAGGGAGGTCCGCTGGGGCCAACGTCCTGACTTTC
NA	TRBV19	TRBD2	TRBJ2-3	CASRDSGTRGTDTQYF	TGTGCCAGTAGAGATTCCGGGACTAGAGGGACAGATACGCAGTATTTT
few	TRBV5-1	NA	TRBJ2-7	CASSLDVEGWGNYEQYF	TGCGCCAGCAGCTTGGATGTCGAAGGATGGGGGAACTACGAGCAGTACTTC
NA	TRBV5-6	TRBD1	TRBJ2-7	CASSPRTDRDNEQYF	TGTGCCAGCAGCCCGAGAACCGACAGGGACAACGAGCAGTACTTC
few	TRBV29-1	NA	TRBJ2-3	CSVGVITITDTQYF	TGCAGCGTTGGAGTCATAACTATAACAGATACGCAGTATTTT
few	TRBV4-3	TRBD2	TRBJ2-1	CASSQDGGREFF	TGCGCCAGCAGCCAAGACGGCGGGAGGGAGTTCTTC
NA	TRBV18	NA	TRBJ2-3	CASSRTDTQYF	TGTGCCAGCTCCCGTACAGATACGCAGTATTTT
NA	TRBV7-3	NA	TRBJ2-3	CASSSGTSTDTQYF	TGTGCCAGCAGCTCGGGGACAAGCACAGATACGCAGTATTTT
NA	TRBV27	TRBD2	TRBJ2-4	CASSTPSGRGRNIQYF	TGTGCCAGCAGTACGCCTAGCGGGAGGGGGAGAAACATTCAGTACTTC
few	TRBV5-1	NA	TRBJ2-1	CASSWVAMVNEQFF	TGCGCCAGCAGTTGGGTAGCGATGGTGAATGAGCAGTTCTTC